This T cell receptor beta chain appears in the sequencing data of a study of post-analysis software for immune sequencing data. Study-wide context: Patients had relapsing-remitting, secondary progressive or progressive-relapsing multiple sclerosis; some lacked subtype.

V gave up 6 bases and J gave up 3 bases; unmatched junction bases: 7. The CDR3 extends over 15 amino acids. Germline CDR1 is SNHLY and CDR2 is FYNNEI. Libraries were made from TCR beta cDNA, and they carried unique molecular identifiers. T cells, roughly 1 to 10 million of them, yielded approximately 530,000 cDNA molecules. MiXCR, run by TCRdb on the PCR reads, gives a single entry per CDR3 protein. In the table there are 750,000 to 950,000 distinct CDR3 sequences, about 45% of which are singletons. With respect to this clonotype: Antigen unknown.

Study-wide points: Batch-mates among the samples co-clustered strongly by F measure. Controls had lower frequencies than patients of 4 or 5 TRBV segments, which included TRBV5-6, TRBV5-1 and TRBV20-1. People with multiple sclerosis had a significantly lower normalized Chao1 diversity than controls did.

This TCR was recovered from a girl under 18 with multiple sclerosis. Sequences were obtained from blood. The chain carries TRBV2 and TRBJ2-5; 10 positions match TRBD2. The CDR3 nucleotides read TGTGCCAGCAGGCGGTCTAGCGGGAGAGAAGAGACCCAGTACTTC. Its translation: CASRRSSGREETQYF.